This TCR beta chain was profiled in a study of T cells in Graves' hyperthyroidism and ophthalmopathy (dated by TCRdb to about 2019). For the study in its entirety: Peripheral blood samples were taken at initial diagnosis, before any treatment was given. A discovery cohort of approximately 100 patients, roughly 45 with Graves' ophthalmopathy and 55 to 60 with stable Graves' hyperthyroidism, was used to find distinguishing TCR V-J signatures. Prospective prediction of ophthalmopathy was tested in an independent validation cohort of under 20 hyperthyroidism patients and around 16 patients who later progressed to ophthalmopathy. For training and testing, the 95 to 100 patients in the discovery cohort were randomly divided in a 7:3 ratio. The study also compared thyroid tissue and blood T-cell repertoires from a handful of Graves' hyperthyroidism patients. After blood sampling, hyperthyroidism patients were treated with methimazole at a starting dose of 30 mg daily, and ophthalmopathy patients were treated with high-dose intravenous methylprednisolone. The paper reports TCR Vbeta CDR3 sequencing of roughly 140 peripheral blood samples: 40 or so ophthalmopathy, 70 to 85 hyperthyroidism and 17 progressor patients. What the study reported, not specific to this receptor: A model built on a 13 V-J signature distinguished ophthalmopathy from stable hyperthyroidism, reaching 85% to 90% sensitivity and around 81% specificity in cross-validation and 80%/75% in testing. In validation, progression to ophthalmopathy was predicted by the model with roughly 71% sensitivity and 72.22% specificity, a median of 6.5 months before onset. Most expanded thyroid clonotypes (frequency above 0.001) were also detected in blood, suggesting blood repertoires may reflect thyroid immune responses. No statistical method was used to set the sample size in advance, and investigators knew the group allocation.

The CDR3 holds 15 amino acids from the cysteine to the phenylalanine. The sequence is cut down to CDR3 DNA, 45 bases in frame from base 1. Based on the germline V gene, the CDR1 and CDR2 sequences are SGDLS and YYNGEE. At the junction V is shortened by 0 bases and J by 4 bases, with 11 bases in between. This clonotype was seen a handful of times. No cognate antigen has been identified for it. Base qualities are not provided; no much larger clone lies one nucleotide away. The TCR beta CDR3 regions were amplified from RNA transcripts. The TCR CDR3 was subjected to a first round of RT-PCR using the HTBI primer set and the Qiagen OneStep RT-PCR kit. Libraries were constructed in a second round of multiplex PCR, after which size selection and purification were carried out. Paired-end sequencing of the libraries was performed with 100 bp reads on an Illumina HiSeq2000. Per the source publication's procedure: Raw data were processed with SOAPnuke, discarding reads with adapters, uncalled bases, mean Phred below 15, or no exact constant-primer or identifier match. COPE v1.2.5 was used to merge high-quality paired reads, and clonotypes were defined as unique nucleotide sequences. MiTCR v1.1 was used to align clonotypes to the IMGT TRBV, TRBD and TRBJ reference segments. The analysis included only V-J combinations with a frequency above 0.0001, which together covered 99.2% of the repertoires. A TCS score was defined as the ratio between F50 (clonal expansion) and ExV (chaos), using BLOSUM62-based TCRdist between CDR3 peptides within each V-J. Welch's t-statistics and random forest reduced several hundred V-J features to about 12, which were used in a naive Bayes classifier (R e1071). Using fastp trimming at Q25 and MiXCR clonotype assembly, TCRdb reanalyzed the public sequencing data and kept in-frame beta chains. Each entry merges the rows of one CDR3 protein and shows their most common DNA and genes. These V and J calls derive from TCRdb rather than the authors' analysis. The sample yields fewer than 900,000 distinct CDR3 sequences; roughly 20% were counted once. Approximately 16% of the sample rests with the top ten.

The hyperthyroidism patients were between 18 and 65 years old and newly diagnosed, with a disease duration of less than 2 months. Any patient with an uncontrolled infection, another autoimmune disease, pregnancy or lactation was excluded. Diagnoses were established on the basis of clinical symptoms, serum thyroxine and TRAb, thyroid ultrasound, and orbital computed tomography. Blood from progressor patients was drawn when they were first diagnosed with hyperthyroidism, before any ophthalmopathy symptoms appeared. PBMCs were separated from under 11 ml of fresh peripheral blood using Ficoll-Paque density gradient centrifugation. Patients classed as progressors first received a Graves' hyperthyroidism diagnosis and then went on to develop ophthalmopathy during follow-up. Total RNA was extracted with Trizol reagent, and quality was checked on an Agilent 2100 Bioanalyzer.

The sequence is built from TRBV9 and TRBJ1-3, with no confident D gene call. Sequencing was done on a sample of blood. The source of this sequence is a woman aged 50 to 60 with Graves' hyperthyroidism that later progressed to Graves' ophthalmopathy. The bases are TGTGCCAGCAGCGTAGCGGGCAGTCTGGGAAACACCATATATTTT. This encodes CASSVAGSLGNTIYF.